A single T cell receptor (beta chain) is shown here with its context. CDR3 length: 14 amino acids. Germline loops: CDR1 SEHNR, CDR2 FQNEAQ (reference sequence). Trimming stripped 3 bases from V and 7 bases from J, with 14 bases between. Some clones are missing from TCRdb's copy, which holds only in-frame ones; the method was immunoSEQ multiplex PCR. The sample includes over 90,000 clones, over 75% of them seen just once. These data come from a study of blood T cell repertoires in COVID-19. The V gene is TRBV7-9, the J gene TRBJ2-3; D perhaps matches TRBD1 (5 bases). Sequenced material: peripheral blood. This TCR came from a man at least 80 years old with active or convalescent COVID-19. The CDR3 region is CASSFSTAQNTQYF. CDR3 DNA: TGTGCCAGCAGCTTTTCGACAGCACAGAATACGCAGTATTTT.